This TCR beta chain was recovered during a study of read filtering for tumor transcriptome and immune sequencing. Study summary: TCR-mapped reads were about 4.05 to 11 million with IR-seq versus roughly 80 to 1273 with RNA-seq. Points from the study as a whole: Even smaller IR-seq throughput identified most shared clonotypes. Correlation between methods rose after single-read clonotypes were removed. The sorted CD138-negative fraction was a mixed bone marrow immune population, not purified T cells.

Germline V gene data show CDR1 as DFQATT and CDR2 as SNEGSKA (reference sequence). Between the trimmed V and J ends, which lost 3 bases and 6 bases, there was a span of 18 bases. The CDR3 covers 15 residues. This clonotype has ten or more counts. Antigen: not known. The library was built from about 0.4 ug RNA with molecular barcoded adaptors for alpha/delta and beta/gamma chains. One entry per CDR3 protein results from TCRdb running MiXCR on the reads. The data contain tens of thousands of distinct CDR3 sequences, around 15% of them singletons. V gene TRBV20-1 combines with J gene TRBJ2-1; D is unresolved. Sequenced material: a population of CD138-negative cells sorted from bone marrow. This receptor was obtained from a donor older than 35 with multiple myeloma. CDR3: CSARFLGLLGNEQFF. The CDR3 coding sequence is TGCAGTGCTAGGTTTCTAGGCCTCCTCGGCAATGAGCAGTTCTTC.